Here is one TCR beta chain with its context. This receptor's antigen is unknown. Base qualities were left out, and no much larger clone turns up one base away. The sample comes from a study of blood T cell repertoires in COVID-19 (dated by TCRdb to about 2020). As for the study more broadly: Samples covering the acute and convalescent phases of COVID-19 were provided by collaborators in the United States, Italy and Spain. The repertoires were released in a freely available public database meant as a resource for research on the immune response to SARS-CoV-2. The material from the prospective study consisted of cDNA or gDNA derived from T cells, B-cell-depleted T cells, or PBMCs. HLA class I and class II types, where available, came from metadata supplied by the sample provider rather than from assay-based typing. The sample metadata nearly always contained a de-identified subject ID, COVID-19 status, age in years and sex. The samples were drawn from the first 160 participants of the ongoing ImmuneRACE study and from 1,254 subjects provided by 6 global collaborators. Subjects who had been exposed to COVID-19, were actively infected with it, or had recovered from it provided the deeply sampled blood TCRbeta repertoires that made up the dataset. On the study overall, not on this receptor specifically: The quantity of clinical and demographic metadata differed by source and by participant and was supplied without curation.

The immunoSEQ Assay, a bias-controlled multiplex PCR, was used to amplify TCRbeta CDR3 regions from genomic DNA. Processing in the source paper ran as follows. The number of nucleated cells in each sample was estimated by amplification of reference gene primers within the assay. Sequence reads were collapsed and filtered to measure the absolute abundance of every unique TCRbeta CDR3 rearrangement. For each sample, productive Simpson clonality was calculated as the square root of Simpson's diversity index across productive rearrangements. Imported from immuneACCESS, the table was reduced by TCRdb to in-frame sequences with V and J called. These copies leave out some clones; in studies compared against another copy, an unresolved V gene accounts for under half, and the cause of the remainder is not known. V and J calls and clone size follow that table, whereas D and trimming were derived from the DNA. The sample records roughly 110,000 clones, around four fifths of which are singletons. Over 4% of the sample lies in the top ten.

Collaborating institutions collected whole blood in K2EDTA tubes following their own protocols. Collaborator samples were shipped for TCRbeta analysis as frozen whole blood, isolated PBMCs, or DNA extracted from either sample type. The V end gives up 4 bases and the J end 5 bases, leaving 10 bases in the junction not matched to a gene. In the germline V gene, CDR1 corresponds to SGHNT and CDR2 to YENEEA. From the cysteine through the phenylalanine, the CDR3 covers 16 amino acids. Only the CDR3 part of the read is kept: 48 bases, read in frame from the first base. Recombination joined TRBV11-3 with TRBJ1-4; 7 central bases correspond to TRBD1. The receptor comes from a man between 65 and 80 years old with acute or convalescent COVID-19. Sample: peripheral blood. The nucleotide sequence is TGTGCCAGCAGCTCAGCCCCGGGACAGCACAATGAAAAACTGTTTTTT. This sequence encodes CASSSAPGQHNEKLFF.